This TCR beta chain was captured in a study of OX40 agonist ivuxolimab in advanced cancers. Across the study: An agonistic human IgG2 monoclonal antibody against OX40 (CD134) was given. Every 2 weeks, patients received ivuxolimab intravenously, dosed at 0.01 to 10 mg/kg. Cohort: more than 75% men, mean age 60, aged roughly 23 to 90. General study findings and limits: Still undetermined is the antigen specificity of the expanded peripheral T cells.

Profiling relied on immunoSEQ multiplex PCR, and the TCRdb table lists in-frame clones only, not all of them. The sample contains some 95,000 clones, around 88% of which appear only once. As concerns this clone: Its antigen is unknown.

The germline V and J ends were trimmed by 6 bases and 0 bases, with 15 bases remaining between them. The length of the CDR3 is 15 residues. Germline V gives CDR1 ENHRY, CDR2 SYGVKD. The sequencing used CD4+ or CD8+ T cells sorted from blood, collected in a trial of the OX40 agonist ivuxolimab. V gene TRBV10-3 combines with J gene TRBJ2-7, with a tentative D call TRBD2 (6 bases). The TCR originated in an adult with an advanced solid tumor such as melanoma, head and neck, liver or kidney cancer. This chain's CDR3 is CAISPGGDPSYEQYF. For the CDR3, the DNA is TGTGCCATCAGCCCAGGCGGGGACCCCTCCTACGAGCAGTACTTC.